Each of the 14 T cell receptor beta chains below was sequenced from the same sample in a study of blood T cells in healthy people across ages. It was with a sample-barcoded 5' primer and a J-beta primer mix that a second PCR of roughly 7 to 12 cycles was run. TCRdb ran MiXCR on the 5' RACE reads and lists one entry per CDR3 protein. The table has 890,000 or so distinct CDR3 sequences, around 62% seen once. Input material: blood. The origin of the receptors is a man between 25 and 39 years old in good health.

The genes are TRBV4-3 and TRBJ2-7; tentatively, D is TRBD2 (6 bases). Germline CDR1 reads LGHNA; CDR2 reads YSLEER. Between the trimmed V and J ends, which lost 2 bases and 1 base, there was a span of 18 bases. This CDR3 is 17 amino acids long. In DNA form, the CDR3 reads TGCGCCAGCAGCCAACGACTAGGAGGGACTGATTCCTACGAGCAGTACTTC. Its protein product is CASSQRLGGTDSYEQYF.

This rearrangement joins TRBV28 to TRBJ2-1; D remains ambiguous. This CDR3 is built from 17 residues. The germline V gene encodes CDR1 MDHEN and CDR2 SYDVKM. Trimming removed 1 base from V and 4 bases from J, with 17 bases in between. The CDR3 bases are TGTGCCAGCAGTTTATACGGACCGGCCCTAGGGTACAATGAGCAGTTCTTC. This encodes CASSLYGPALGYNEQFF.

The chain joins TRBV4-2 to TRBJ2-3, with 7 bases lining up with TRBD1. The trim removed 9 bases at V and 5 bases at J, leaving 11 bases unmatched. The germline V gene has CDR1 LGHNA and CDR2 YNFKEQ. The CDR3 spans 14 residues. This CDR3 reads CASSRDRGEDTQYF. For the CDR3, the DNA is TGTGCCAGTTCCAGGGACAGAGGGGAAGATACGCAGTATTTT.

The chain has TRBV6-6 and TRBJ2-4; D is unresolved. Gene TRBJ2-7 matches the end of the DNA better, so the J call may be wrong. This CDR3 comprises 14 residues. In germline, CDR1 is MNHNY, CDR2 SVGAGI (reference sequence). The CDR3 loop reads CASSYVGPPYEQYF. As DNA, the CDR3 is TGTGCCAGCAGTTACGTAGGGCCTCCCTACGAGCAGTACTTC.

This chain links TRBV29-1 with TRBJ2-6; no definite D call. The CDR3 contains 15 residues. In germline, CDR1 is SQVTM, CDR2 ANQGSEA. The germline V and J ends were trimmed by 0 bases and 4 bases, with 10 bases remaining between them. Here the CDR3 DNA reads TGCAGCGTTGAAGATGTGTCGACCGGGGCCAACGTCCTGACTTTC. Its translation is CSVEDVSTGANVLTF.

V gene TRBV20-1 combines with J gene TRBJ2-7; D unresolved. This CDR3 comprises 14 residues. Per germline, CDR1 DFQATT and CDR2 SNEGSKA (reference sequence). The V end was cut by 6 bases, the J end by 0 bases, with 15 bases between. CDR3 loop: CSAPRALSSYEQYF. CDR3 nucleotide sequence: TGCAGTGCCCCCCGGGCCCTAAGCTCCTACGAGCAGTACTTC.

V gene TRBV6-2 or TRBV6-3 combines with J gene TRBJ2-7; 8 positions match TRBD1. The trim removed 6 bases at V and 1 base at J, leaving 8 bases unmatched. Looked up from germline, CDR1 is MNHEY and CDR2 is SVGEGT. The CDR3 is 15 amino acids. The CDR3 is CASRGNRGVSYEQYF. CDR3 nucleotides: TGTGCCAGCAGGGGGAACAGGGGGGTGTCCTACGAGCAGTACTTC.

The chain combines TRBV28 with TRBJ2-7, with D possibly being TRBD2 (6 bases). The J call may be incorrect, as the DNA end agrees better with TRBJ2-5. The length of the CDR3 is 13 residues. Looked up from germline, CDR1 is MDHEN and CDR2 is SYDVKM. The CDR3 region has the DNA TGTGCCAGCAGTGTTAGCGGCAAAGAGACCCAGTACTTC. It specifies CASSVSGKETQYF.

J is TRBJ2-4 and V is TRBV12-3 or TRBV12-4; TRBD2 matches 13 bases. This CDR3 spans 14 amino acids. J lost 10 bases, V lost 5 bases, and 5 bases had no gene match. CDR3 DNA sequence: TGTGCCAGCAGTATAGGACTAGCGGGGGTGATTCAGTACTTC. It specifies CASSIGLAGVIQYF.

J is TRBJ2-4 and V is TRBV7-2; 8 nucleotides match TRBD2. CDR1 and CDR2 (germline): SGHTA, FQGNSA. The CDR3 totals 16 residues. The trim removed 4 bases at V and 5 bases at J, leaving 10 bases unmatched. The CDR3, as DNA: TGTGCCAGCAGCTCCGGGGGGGCTTTGTCCCAAAACATTCAGTACTTC. Its translation is CASSSGGALSQNIQYF. The full variable domain, completed using reference TRBV7-2 and TRBJ2-4, is GAGVSQSPSNKVTEKGKDVELRCDPISGHTALYWYRQSLGQGLEFLIYFQGNSAPDKSGLPSDRFSAERTGGSVSTLTIQRTQQEDSAVYLCASSSGGALSQNIQYFGAGTRLSVL.

This clonotype was recorded a few times. The chain combines TRBV6-6 with TRBJ1-1; a possible D gene is TRBD1 (6 bases). The CDR3 loop spans 13 amino acids. V was clipped by 7 bases and J by 1 base, with 10 bases between them. From germline, CDR1 is MNHNY and CDR2 SVGAGI (reference sequence). CDR3 loop: CASTVTGNTEAFF. CDR3 nucleotides: TGTGCCAGCACCGTGACAGGGAACACTGAAGCTTTCTTT.

The chain recombines TRBV7-2 with TRBJ2-5, with D perhaps matching TRBD1 (6 bases). TRBJ2-7 explains the end of the DNA better; the J call may be wrong. The germline V gene has CDR1 SGHTA and CDR2 FQGNSA. There are 12 residues in the CDR3. This CDR3 reads CASSRLTGEQYF. CDR3 nucleotide sequence: TGTGCCAGCAGCCGGTTGACAGGCGAGCAGTACTTC.

The chain links TRBV12-3 or TRBV12-4 to TRBJ2-3; no clear D. The CDR3 extends over 14 amino acids. Trimming took off 8 bases at V and 1 base at J, with 13 bases between the two ends. CDR3 bases: TGTGCCAGCCGTCTTGGGGTTGGCACAGATACGCAGTATTTT. Encoded protein: CASRLGVGTDTQYF.

The chain is built from TRBV24-1 and TRBJ2-7; no clear D. This CDR3 is built from 13 residues. Trimming removed 0 bases at V and 5 bases at J, with 7 bases between. From germline, CDR1 is KGHDR and CDR2 SFDVKD. For the CDR3, the DNA is TGTGCCACCAGTGATTTGGGTAGTGACGAGCAGTACTTC. It is translated as CATSDLGSDEQYF.